This T cell receptor (beta chain) was captured by sequencing in a study of shared T cell receptors in the human thymus. Generated by immunoSEQ multiplex PCR, the TCRdb table keeps only in-frame clones and is missing some. The sample has more than 550,000 clones; around 87% are singletons. This CDR3 has 16 amino acids. With V trimmed by 1 base and J by 5 bases, 8 bases remained unmatched. Per the germline V gene, CDR1 is SGHAT and CDR2 is FQNNGV. The data were also submitted as part of a second study, on human thymus T cells. As reported in that work: Thymic TCR repertoires of unrelated people reportedly overlapped highly.

The sequence was obtained from a boy under two years old with a congenital heart defect. Sequencing was carried out using thymocytes. V is TRBV11-2 and J is TRBJ2-7, with TRBD1 matching over 10 bases. CDR3 DNA: TGTGCCAGCAGCTTAGGTCGCCGGGACAGGGGCCACGAGCAGTACTTC. It is translated as CASSLGRRDRGHEQYF. The entire variable domain, with the rest obtained from reference TRBV11-2 and TRBJ2-7, is as follows: EAGVAQSPRYKIIEKRQSVAFWCNPISGHATLYWYQQILGQGPKLLIQFQNNGVVDDSQLPKDRFSAERLKGVDSTLKIQPAKLEDSAVYLCASSLGRRDRGHEQYFGPGTRLTVT.